One and the same sample provided the 9 T cell receptor beta chains below, sequenced in a study of CD8+ T cells in alopecia areata. In the case of several patients, the CD4+ cells were sorted into CD25+CD127- cells. cDNA serving as the sequencing template came from extracted, reverse transcribed RNA. Data came from immunoSEQ multiplex PCR; TCRdb stores just in-frame clones and leaves some out. The repertoire consists of 37,000 or so clones, with around half occurring once and the leading ten covering around 1.8%. Sequences were obtained from CD4+ Tregs sorted from blood. These TCRs come from a human donor with alopecia areata.

This sequence joins TRBV29-1 and TRBJ2-1; 10 bases are a match to TRBD2. Germline CDR1 is SQVTM and CDR2 is ANQGSEA. The CDR3 runs to 18 residues. V gave up 7 bases and J gave up 4 bases; unmatched junction bases: 19. CDR3 residues: CSALGDRYQRGGYNEQFF. CDR3 DNA sequence: TGCAGCGCTCTTGGGGACAGATACCAGCGGGGGGGATACAATGAGCAGTTCTTC.

The genes are TRBV5-1 and TRBJ2-7, with 8 bases matching TRBD1. The trim removed 4 bases at V and 3 bases at J, leaving 6 bases unmatched. The germline V gene has CDR1 SGHRS and CDR2 YFSETQ. CDR3 length equals 14 residues. CDR3 protein: CASSGGQAGYEQYF. The CDR3 nucleotides read TGCGCCAGCAGCGGGGGACAGGCGGGCTACGAGCAGTACTTC.

The rearrangement joins TRBV10-3 to TRBJ1-1, with 7 bases fitting TRBD1. The trim removed 4 bases at V and 1 base at J, leaving 6 bases unmatched. Germline CDR1 and CDR2: ENHRY and SYGVKD. This CDR3 comprises 15 residues. The CDR3 spells CAISAWGTENTEAFF. The CDR3 bases are TGTGCCATCAGTGCCTGGGGGACAGAGAACACTGAAGCTTTCTTT.

The chain links TRBV9 to TRBJ2-1; D not resolved. The CDR3 consists of 14 residues. V was pared by 2 bases and J by 6 bases, with 12 bases between. The germline V gene encodes CDR1 SGDLS and CDR2 YYNGEE. This CDR3 is CASSVLTQSNEQFF. In nucleotides, the CDR3 is TGTGCCAGCAGCGTCCTGACTCAGTCCAATGAGCAGTTCTTC.

This sequence joins TRBV7-2 and TRBJ2-1; D is unresolved. Trimming shortened V by 5 bases and J by 3 bases, and 23 bases separated the two germline ends. This CDR3 has 18 residues. Per the germline V gene, CDR1 is SGHTA and CDR2 is FQGNSA. Here the CDR3 DNA reads TGTGCCAGCAGCCCGGACCCCCGGTGGAGTAGGGTCTACAATGAGCAGTTCTTC. It codes for CASSPDPRWSRVYNEQFF.

This clone was seen more than once but under ten times. The chain combines TRBV29-1 with TRBJ2-2; D gene ambiguous. The CDR3 contains 14 residues. CDR1 and CDR2 from the germline V gene are SQVTM and ANQGSEA. V gave up 7 bases and J gave up 2 bases, with 14 bases separating them. This CDR3 reads CSARARENTGELFF. In nucleotides, the CDR3 is TGCAGCGCCCGGGCAAGGGAAAACACCGGGGAGCTGTTTTTT.

The V gene is TRBV7-2, the J gene TRBJ2-1, with D perhaps matching TRBD2 (5 bases). The length of the CDR3 is 11 residues. Per the germline V gene, CDR1 is SGHTA and CDR2 is FQGNSA. V was pared by 5 bases and J by 10 bases, with 9 bases between. CDR3 in DNA: TGTGCCAGCAGCCTCCCGGGGGAGCAGTTCTTC. Amino acids: CASSLPGEQFF.

This clone was seen just once. The chain recombines TRBV7-2 with TRBJ1-5, with D unresolved. Trimming stripped 5 bases from V and 4 bases from J, with 12 bases between. Germline V gene data show CDR1 as SGHTA and CDR2 as FQGNSA. The CDR3 has 14 amino acids. CDR3 in DNA: TGTGCCAGCAGCGGAACTTTCGAGAATCAGCCCCAGCATTTT. This sequence encodes CASSGTFENQPQHF.

This clone rates as medium-sized. The J gene is TRBJ2-3, the V gene TRBV5-1; D uncertain. CDR3 size: 15 residues. Germline assignment: CDR1 SGHRS and CDR2 YFSETQ. The V end lost 0 bases, the J end lost 5 bases, and 13 bases lay between the germline ends. The CDR3 DNA follows: TGCGCCAGCAGCTTGGACCCTTCCTGGGGAGATACGCAGTATTTT. Translating gives CASSLDPSWGDTQYF. The whole variable domain, filled in from reference TRBV5-1 and TRBJ2-3, reads KAGVTQTPRYLIKTRGQQVTLSCSPISGHRSVSWYQQTPGQGLQFLFEYFSETQRNKGNFPGRFSGRQFSNSRSEMNVSTLELGDSALYLCASSLDPSWGDTQYFGPGTRLTVL.